The clone carrying this T cell receptor beta chain was seen many times. No antigen is known for it. Carrying unique molecular identifiers, the cDNA also gained a universal primer site through template switching. Each CDR3 protein is one row after TCRdb ran MiXCR on the 5' RACE reads. The table records around 670,000 distinct CDR3 sequences, 6% to 6.5% of them present only once. CDR1 is KGHDR, CDR2 SFDVKD, per germline. The CDR3 has 16 amino acids. Trimming removed 1 base from V and 2 bases from J; junction bases left unmatched: 4. The sample comes from a study of identical twins. Study results and limitations: Instead of following the same donors, the conclusions were based on cross-sectional statistical analysis. Shared out-of-frame alpha sequences (those common to twins) showed excess low generation probability.

The receptor comes from a man aged 18 to 35 in good health. Sample: naive T cells sorted from blood. The rearrangement uses TRBV24-1 and TRBJ2-1; 7 nucleotides agree with TRBD1. CDR3 protein: CATSDLGGQTYNEQFF. The CDR3 DNA sequence: TGTGCCACCAGTGATTTAGGGGGACAGACCTACAATGAGCAGTTCTTC.